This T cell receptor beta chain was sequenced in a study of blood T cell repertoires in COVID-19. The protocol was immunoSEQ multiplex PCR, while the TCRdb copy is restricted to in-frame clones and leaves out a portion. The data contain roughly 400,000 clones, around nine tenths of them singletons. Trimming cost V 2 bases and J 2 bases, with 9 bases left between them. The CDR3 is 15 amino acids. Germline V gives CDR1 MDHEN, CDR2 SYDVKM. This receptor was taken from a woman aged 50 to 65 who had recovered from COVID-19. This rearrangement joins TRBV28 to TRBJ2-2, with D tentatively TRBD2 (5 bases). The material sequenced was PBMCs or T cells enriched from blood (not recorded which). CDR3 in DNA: TGTGCCAGCAGTTTACGCGGGTCTAACACCGGGGAGCTGTTTTTT. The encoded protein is CASSLRGSNTGELFF. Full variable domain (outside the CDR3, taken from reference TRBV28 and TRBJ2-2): DVKVTQSSRYLVKRTGEKVFLECVQDMDHENMFWYRQDPGLGLRLIYFSYDVKMKEKGDIPEGYSVSREKKERFSLILESASTNQTSMYLCASSLRGSNTGELFFGEGSRLTVL.